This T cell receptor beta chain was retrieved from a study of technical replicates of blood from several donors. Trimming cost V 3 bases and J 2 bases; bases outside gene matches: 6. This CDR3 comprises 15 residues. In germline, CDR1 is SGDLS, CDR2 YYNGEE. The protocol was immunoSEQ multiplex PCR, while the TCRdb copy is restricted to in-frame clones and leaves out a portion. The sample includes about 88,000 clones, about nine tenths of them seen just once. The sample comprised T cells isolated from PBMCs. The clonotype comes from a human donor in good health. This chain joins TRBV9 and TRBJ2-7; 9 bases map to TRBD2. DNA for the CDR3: TGTGCCAGCAGCGGGAGCGGGGGGTCGGCCTACGAGCAGTACTTC. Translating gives CASSGSGGSAYEQYF.